The 2 T cell receptor beta chains presented below share a single source sample, sequenced in a study of cytomegalovirus exposure and HLA in healthy donors. 60 Vbeta and 13 Jbeta primers were used in PCR. Profiling relied on immunoSEQ multiplex PCR, and the TCRdb table lists in-frame clones only, not all of them. Among some 140,000 clones, approximately 80% were seen once, and the ten largest hold 1% to 1.5%. Sequenced sample: PBMCs. Every receptor here comes from a male donor in good health and CMV-seropositive.

This rearrangement joins TRBV5-1 to TRBJ2-7, with D possibly TRBD1 on 6 matching bases. Germline V lookup: CDR1 SGHRS, CDR2 YFSETQ. Trimming stripped 0 bases from V and 6 bases from J, with 13 bases between. The CDR3 has 14 amino acids. The CDR3 bases are TGCGCCAGCAGCTTGGGACAGGCGTCTCTCGAGCAGTACTTC. It is translated as CASSLGQASLEQYF.

The V call is TRBV7-9, the J call TRBJ2-1; TRBD2 matches at 11 bases. Germline V lookup: CDR1 SEHNR, CDR2 FQNEAQ (reference sequence). Unmatched junction bases numbered 12, after V lost 3 bases and J lost 5 bases. This CDR3 spans 18 amino acids. The CDR3 DNA reads as TGTGCCAGCAGCTTCGTAGCCTTAGCGGGAGGGCTCCACAATGAGCAGTTCTTC. Amino acid sequence: CASSFVALAGGLHNEQFF. The full variable domain, rest sourced from reference TRBV7-9 and TRBJ2-1, is DTGVSQNPRHKITKRGQNVTFRCDPISEHNRLYWYRQTLGQGPEFLTYFQNEAQLEKSRLLSDRFSAERPKGSFSTLEIQRTEQGDSAMYLCASSFVALAGGLHNEQFFGPGTRLTVL.